This TCR beta chain was identified during a study of shared clonotypes between healthy human individuals. In the study overall: Plates per donor: three CD4 naive, three CD4 memory, two CD8 naive, one CD8 memory. Points from the study as a whole: Clonotypes which were not shared had lower generation probabilities than clonotypes that all four donors shared. Generally, estimated richness proved larger in naive subsets than it did in memory subsets. Limitation of the genetic and exposure-history diversity represented came from the few donors.

V lost 5 bases and J lost 1, with 11 bases in between. Germline loops: CDR1 SGHAT, CDR2 FQNNGV. The CDR3 totals 14 residues. Clones were read by immunoSEQ multiplex PCR, and TCRdb kept only the in-frame ones, dropping some. The sample has about 1 million clones; about four fifths are singletons. A note on this clone: Its cognate antigen is unknown. The sample carries other DNA sequences with the same CDR3.

V and J are TRBV11-2 and TRBJ2-5; D is possibly TRBD2 (6 bases). This receptor was identified in a man aged 18 to 29 in good health. Some clones in this sample may be carry-over from other donors' samples. Sequencing input: memory CD4+ T cells from PBMCs. The subset denotes: CD45RA-negative fraction. CDR3 DNA: TGTGCCAGCAGCCGGGGGACGGTCCAAGAGACCCAGTACTTC. Amino acid sequence: CASSRGTVQETQYF.